This TCR beta chain stems from a study of Ad26.COV2.S vaccination and SARS-CoV-2 variants. As for the study in general: Participants got Ad26.COV2.S intramuscularly, once or twice 56 days apart.

Study outcomes and limitations: Following vaccination, spike-specific CD8+ and CD4+ T cell responses reportedly exhibited substantial breadth. The analyses of TCR breadth and depth may have understated the size of total T cell responses.

The germline gives CDR1 SGHRS, CDR2 YFSETQ. Trimming left V 0 bases short and J 6 bases short, with 15 bases between. CDR3 length equals 15 residues. Regarding treatment: roughly 18 received Ad26.COV2.S at low or high dose, single or two shots; about five received placebo; per-sample allocation not given. Sample collection was performed on day 63 after the first vaccine or placebo injection. A remark on this clone: Antigen: not known.

Sequencing used immunoSEQ multiplex PCR; TCRdb keeps in-frame clones, though not all of them. This sample yields roughly 400,000 clones, of which roughly 88% are seen a single time; less than 5.5% belongs to the top ten. The sequencing here drew on peripheral blood, taken in a trial of Ad26.COV2.S vaccine versus placebo. The clonotype originates from a person aged 18-60 years who received the Ad26.COV2.S COVID-19 vaccine or a placebo. This sequence joins TRBV5-1 and TRBJ1-1; D uncertain. The CDR3 nucleotides read TGCGCCAGCAGCTTGGAAGGCAGGAATGGGGCTGAAGCTTTCTTT. It encodes CASSLEGRNGAEAFF.